Following are 30 T cell receptor beta chains from one sample sequenced in a study of blood T cell repertoires in COVID-19. Data came from immunoSEQ multiplex PCR; TCRdb stores just in-frame clones and leaves some out. The profile shows roughly 100,000 clones, around 73% of them singletons. Sequences were obtained from peripheral blood. Receptors originate from a man aged 55-75 years with active or convalescent COVID-19.

The rearrangement links TRBV27 to TRBJ2-1; a weak D match, TRBD2 (6 bases). The CDR3 has 14 residues. The V end lost 3 bases, the J end lost 7 bases, and 13 bases lay between the germline ends. Germline V lookup: CDR1 MNHEY, CDR2 SMNVEV (reference sequence). Written as DNA, the CDR3 is TGTGCCAGCAGTTTGGTGGGAGCGGGTAATGAGCAGTTCTTC. It is translated as CASSLVGAGNEQFF.

The J gene is TRBJ2-7, the V gene TRBV5-6; D is perhaps TRBD1 (6 bases). Trimming took off 3 bases at V and 3 bases at J, with 16 bases between the two ends. There are 15 residues in the CDR3. Germline lookup yields CDR1 SGHDT and CDR2 YYEEEE. CDR3 in amino acids: CASSSWTAPYYEQYV. The CDR3 nucleotides read TGTGCCAGCAGCTCATGGACAGCTCCATACTACGAGCAGTACGTC.

The gene calls are TRBV7-9 and TRBJ1-2, with a tentative D call TRBD1 (6 bases). The CDR3 is made up of 12 amino acids. V lost 11 bases and J lost 8, with 18 bases in between. Germline V gene sequence: CDR1 SEHNR, CDR2 FQNEAQ (reference sequence). The CDR3 DNA sequence: TGTGCCTCCAAGGGGGGGTCGGAGGGCTACACCTTC. Translation: CASKGGSEGYTF. The whole variable domain, remainder taken from reference TRBV7-9 and TRBJ1-2, is DTGVSQNPRHKITKRGQNVTFRCDPISEHNRLYWYRQTLGQGPEFLTYFQNEAQLEKSRLLSDRFSAERPKGSFSTLEIQRTEQGDSAMYLCASKGGSEGYTFGSGTRLTVV.

V usage is TRBV29-1 and J usage is TRBJ1-4; the D is unclear. V lost 1 base, J lost 0 bases, and 6 bases lay in between. CDR1 and CDR2 (germline): SQVTM, ANQGSEA. This CDR3 comprises 14 residues. CDR3 loop: CSVEAGATNEKLFF. The CDR3 DNA reads as TGCAGCGTTGAAGCGGGTGCAACTAATGAAAAACTGTTTTTT.

The chain joins TRBV18 to TRBJ2-6, with TRBD1 as a possible D gene (5 bases). Germline V gene data show CDR1 as KGHSH and CDR2 as LQKENI. The CDR3 runs 20 residues. V lost 6 bases and J 0 bases, leaving 24 bases between the germline ends. The CDR3 spells CASSPTAGQGTSSGANVLTF. The CDR3, as DNA: TGTGCCAGCTCCCCGACGGCAGGTCAGGGCACATCCTCTGGGGCCAACGTCCTGACTTTC.

The rearrangement uses TRBV19 and TRBJ2-5, with 8 bases identical to TRBD2. The germline V gene has CDR1 LNHDA and CDR2 SQIVND (reference sequence). V lost 5 bases and J lost 5; bases outside the gene matches: 13. The CDR3 is made up of 16 amino acids. CDR3 in amino acids: CASSSTPAGVWETQYF. For the CDR3, the DNA is TGTGCCAGTAGTTCGACCCCAGCGGGAGTATGGGAGACCCAGTACTTC.

The chain combines TRBV5-1 with TRBJ1-6; 10 bases agree with TRBD1. The length of the CDR3 is 17 residues. V dropped 3 bases and J dropped 9; count of bases not matched to a gene: 12. Looked up from germline, CDR1 is SGHRS and CDR2 is YFSETQ. The DNA for the CDR3 is TGCGCCAGCAGCTCCCATATCTTGGACAGGGGGACTTCACCCCTCCACTTT. Translated, it gives CASSSHILDRGTSPLHF. The full variable domain, its missing parts supplied by reference TRBV5-1 and TRBJ1-6, is KAGVTQTPRYLIKTRGQQVTLSCSPISGHRSVSWYQQTPGQGLQFLFEYFSETQRNKGNFPGRFSGRQFSNSRSEMNVSTLELGDSALYLCASSSHILDRGTSPLHFGNGTRLTVT.

This clone was seen a few times. V gene TRBV24-1 combines with J gene TRBJ2-5; 11 bases line up with TRBD1. Germline V gene lookup returns CDR1 KGHDR and CDR2 SFDVKD. Losses at the gene ends were 3 bases for V and 0 bases for J; bases not matched to a gene: 5. The CDR3 loop spans 17 amino acids. The chain's CDR3 is CATSDTGQGAYQETQYF. The CDR3 DNA reads TGTGCCACCAGTGATACCGGACAGGGGGCTTACCAAGAGACCCAGTACTTC.

The rearrangement links TRBV27 to TRBJ2-7, with unresolved D. Germline values: CDR1 MNHEY, CDR2 SMNVEV (reference sequence). The CDR3 is made up of 14 amino acids. V shed 8 bases and J shed 3 bases, with 17 bases lying between them. DNA for the CDR3: TGTGCCAGCGGGTCGATAGCTTATGGCTACGAGCAGTACTTC. Protein: CASGSIAYGYEQYF.

The rearrangement uses TRBV3-1 (or the pseudogene TRBV3-2) and TRBJ1-2; perhaps TRBD1 as D (6 bases). The germline V gene encodes CDR1 LGHDT and CDR2 YNNKEL (reference sequence). This CDR3 spans 13 amino acids. Trimming removed 4 bases from V and 4 bases from J, with 10 bases in between. The CDR3 loop is CASSPQGLYGYTF. The CDR3 DNA reads TGTGCCAGCAGCCCCCAGGGGCTCTATGGCTACACCTTC.

This chain joins TRBV6-6 and TRBJ1-5; D might be TRBD1 (6 bases). The germline V gene encodes CDR1 MNHNY and CDR2 SVGAGI (reference sequence). V was shortened by 5 bases and J by 6 bases, with 17 bases between the two germline ends. This CDR3 comprises 15 residues. CDR3 sequence reads: CASSPGTRGAQPQHF. In nucleotides, the CDR3 is TGTGCCAGCAGTCCGGGGACCCGGGGGGCTCAGCCCCAGCATTTT.

The rearrangement joins TRBV29-1 to TRBJ2-2; D not resolved. The CDR3 is 14 residues long. Trimming removed 1 base from V and 2 bases from J, with 8 bases in between. CDR1 and CDR2 from the germline V gene are SQVTM and ANQGSEA. The CDR3 loop is CSVEAPSNTGELFF. The CDR3 nucleotides read TGCAGCGTTGAAGCCCCCAGTAACACCGGGGAGCTGTTTTTT.

The V gene is TRBV11-2, the J gene TRBJ1-2; possibly TRBD1 for D (5 bases). CDR3 length: 13 residues. V lost 4 bases and J lost 6, with 12 bases in between. Germline CDR1 and CDR2: SGHAT and FQNNGV. The CDR3 here is CASSSRGGDGYTF. The CDR3 DNA follows: TGTGCCAGCAGCTCAAGGGGAGGGGATGGCTACACCTTC.

V is TRBV6-5 and J is TRBJ2-7; the match to TRBD2 covers 13 bases. The CDR3 is 15 amino acids. V shed 5 bases, J shed 2 bases, and the junction held 3 bases outside the gene matches. In germline, CDR1 is MNHEY, CDR2 SVGAGI. The CDR3 reads CASSRLAGGPYEQYV. As DNA, the CDR3 is TGTGCCAGCAGTCGACTAGCGGGAGGCCCCTACGAGCAGTACGTC.

This sequence joins TRBV20-1 and TRBJ2-4, with 7 bases lining up with TRBD2. Looked up from germline, CDR1 is DFQATT and CDR2 is SNEGSKA (reference sequence). The CDR3 contains 16 residues. V lost 3 bases to trimming and J lost 1 base; unmatched junction nucleotides: 9. CDR3 in DNA: TGCAGTGCTAGTCCCTCGGGGGGAGAGGCCAAAAACATTCAGTACTTC. As protein: CSASPSGGEAKNIQYF.

The J gene is TRBJ1-6, the V gene TRBV12-3 or TRBV12-4; 8 nucleotides match TRBD1. The CDR3 runs to 13 residues. Losses at the gene ends were 6 bases for V and 9 bases for J; bases not matched to a gene: 4. CDR3 amino acids: CASSQTGVSPLHF. CDR3 bases: TGTGCCAGCAGCCAGACAGGGGTTTCACCCCTCCACTTT.

There are a few counts of this clone. CDR3 sequence (DNA): TGTGCCAGCAGACAGGGGGCGTCAGCCGGCTACACCTTC. Translated: CASRQGASAGYTF. The chain links TRBV27 to TRBJ1-2, with 9 nucleotides matching TRBD1. The CDR3 sequence is 13 residues long. The germline gives CDR1 MNHEY, CDR2 SMNVEV (reference sequence). V was clipped by 6 bases and J by 8 bases; unmatched bases: 7.

This chain connects TRBV20-1 to TRBJ2-1; D ambiguous. This CDR3 is 11 amino acids long. Trimming pared 6 bases from V and 8 bases from J, leaving 11 bases between. Germline V gene lookup returns CDR1 DFQATT and CDR2 SNEGSKA (reference sequence). DNA of the CDR3: TGCAGTGCCCACCAAGAGTATGAGCAGTTCTTC. This codes for CSAHQEYEQFF.

This clone was observed a single time. The V and J genes are TRBV24-1 and TRBJ1-5, with 12 bases identical to TRBD1. In germline, CDR1 is KGHDR, CDR2 SFDVKD. After removal of 4 bases from V and 3 bases from J, the junction contained 9 bases not matched to a gene. The CDR3 is 18 amino acids. For the CDR3, the DNA is TGTGCCACCAGTGACTCCGGGACAGGGGGCATTGACAATCAGCCCCAGCATTTT. Translation: CATSDSGTGGIDNQPQHF.

As for this clone: At the DNA level, this CDR3 is encoded by other sequences in the same sample as well. The chain carries TRBV5-6 and TRBJ1-2; TRBD1 matches at 7 bases. Germline trimming cut 2 bases from V and 3 bases from J; bases unmatched to any gene: 4. CDR3 length equals 14 residues. CDR1 and CDR2 from the germline V gene are SGHDT and YYEEEE. The CDR3 DNA reads as TGTGCCAGCAGCTTCCGGGACAGAGACTATGGCTACACCTTC. Encoded protein: CASSFRDRDYGYTF.

This clone was detected once. The rearrangement joins TRBV3-1 (or the pseudogene TRBV3-2) to TRBJ2-3, with 7 bases lining up with TRBD2. Germline V gene lookup returns CDR1 LGHDT and CDR2 YNNKEL (reference sequence). Germline trimming cut 1 base from V and 4 bases from J; bases unmatched to any gene: 8. The CDR3 loop spans 16 amino acids. The CDR3 DNA sequence: TGTGCCAGCAGCCAAGGGGCGGGAGATCGGTCAGATACGCAGTATTTT. Its translation: CASSQGAGDRSDTQYF.

This sequence joins TRBV5-6 and TRBJ1-1; D perhaps matches TRBD1 (6 bases). V lost 2 bases and J lost 1, with 9 bases in between. The germline V gene has CDR1 SGHDT and CDR2 YYEEEE. This CDR3 spans 14 amino acids. CDR3 bases: TGTGCCAGCAGCTTCCAGGGGCGGAACACTGAAGCTTTCTTT. It codes for CASSFQGRNTEAFF.

The chain joins TRBV7-2 to TRBJ2-1, with 7 bases matching TRBD2. The CDR3 length is 17 residues. Germline V gives CDR1 SGHTA, CDR2 FQGNSA. V trimming: 1 base; J trimming: 3 bases; junction bases outside the gene matches: 9. The DNA for the CDR3 is TGTGCCAGCAGCTTAGATGTAGCGGGCCTCAACTACAATGAGCAGTTCTTC. Its protein product is CASSLDVAGLNYNEQFF.

This clone was detected a few times. The chain is built from TRBV6-2 or TRBV6-3 and TRBJ2-7; D gene uncertain. The CDR3 is 12 amino acids. Trimming removed 6 bases at V and 2 bases at J, with 8 bases between. Germline values: CDR1 MNHEY, CDR2 SVGEGT. Here the CDR3 reads CASSLTPYEQYF. The CDR3 DNA sequence: TGTGCCAGCAGCTTGACTCCCTACGAGCAGTACTTC.

The chain employs TRBV5-1 and TRBJ2-7; 8 bases are shared with TRBD1. The junction had 7 bases not matched to a gene; V was cut back by 3 bases and J by 5 bases. CDR3 length equals 14 residues. CDR1 is SGHRS, CDR2 YFSETQ, per germline. The CDR3: CASSSRGQVDEQYF. The CDR3 region has the DNA TGCGCCAGCAGCTCGCGGGGACAGGTGGACGAGCAGTACTTC.

This clone came up once. This rearrangement joins TRBV5-5 to TRBJ1-1; D is ambiguous. Looked up from germline, CDR1 is SGHKS and CDR2 is YYEKEE (reference sequence). Trimming pared 7 bases from V and 2 bases from J, leaving 21 bases between. This CDR3 region has 16 residues. The CDR3 reads CASSPQTQHTNTEAFF. The CDR3 nucleotides read TGTGCCAGCTCGCCGCAGACACAACATACCAACACTGAAGCTTTCTTT.

The CDR3 coding sequence is TGCGCCAGCAGCCAAGACGGAGTCCTCATGAACACTGAAGCTTTCTTT. The encoded protein is CASSQDGVLMNTEAFF. The chain combines TRBV4-3 with TRBJ1-1; D unresolved. The CDR3 is made up of 16 amino acids. CDR1 and CDR2 (germline): LGHNA, YSLEER. The V end was cut by 0 bases, the J end by 0 bases, with 11 bases between.

This clone was counted a few times. The chain recombines TRBV7-8 with TRBJ1-1; D ambiguous. CDR1 is SGHVS, CDR2 FQNEAQ, per germline. V was pared by 1 base and J by 10 bases, with 16 bases between. The CDR3 spans 14 residues. The CDR3 region has the DNA TGTGCCAGCAGCTTAGTAGGCACCTCCTGGGCAGCTTTCTTT. Its translation is CASSLVGTSWAAFF.

This chain joins TRBV7-2 and TRBJ2-5, with D possibly TRBD2 on 5 matching bases. CDR1 is SGHTA, CDR2 FQGNSA, per germline. This CDR3 spans 13 amino acids. Trimming took off 4 bases at V and 5 bases at J, with 11 bases between the two ends. The CDR3 reads CASSSRTEETQYF. Written as DNA, the CDR3 is TGTGCCAGCAGCTCGAGGACTGAGGAGACCCAGTACTTC. Variable domain in full (rest from reference TRBV7-2 and TRBJ2-5): GAGVSQSPSNKVTEKGKDVELRCDPISGHTALYWYRQSLGQGLEFLIYFQGNSAPDKSGLPSDRFSAERTGGSVSTLTIQRTQQEDSAVYLCASSSRTEETQYFGPGTRLLVL.

About this clone: Sequence at one end of the junction differs from germline and may be a read error. The chain is built from TRBV7-7 and TRBJ2-5, with 10 bases identical to TRBD2. Germline V lookup: CDR1 SSHAT, CDR2 FNYEAQ (reference sequence). CDR3 length: 14 residues. CDR3: CASSLAGGAETQYF. The CDR3 nucleotides are TGTGCTAGCAGCTTAGCGGGAGGAGCGGAGACCCAGTACTTC.